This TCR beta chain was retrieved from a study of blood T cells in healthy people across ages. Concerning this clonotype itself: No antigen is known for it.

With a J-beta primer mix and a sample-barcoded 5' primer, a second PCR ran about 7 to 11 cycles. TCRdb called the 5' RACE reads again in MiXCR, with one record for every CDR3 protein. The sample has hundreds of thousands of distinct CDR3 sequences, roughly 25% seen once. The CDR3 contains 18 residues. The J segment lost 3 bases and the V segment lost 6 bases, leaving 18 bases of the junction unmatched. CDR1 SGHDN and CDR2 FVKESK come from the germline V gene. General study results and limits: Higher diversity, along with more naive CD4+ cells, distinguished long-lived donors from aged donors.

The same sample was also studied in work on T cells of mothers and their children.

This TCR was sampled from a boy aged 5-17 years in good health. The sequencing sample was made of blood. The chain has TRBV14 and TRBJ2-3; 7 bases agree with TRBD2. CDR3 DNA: TGTGCCAGCAGTCCCGGGATCTCCTGGGGGGGAGAGACAGATACGCAGTATTTT. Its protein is CASSPGISWGGETDTQYF.